This T cell receptor (beta chain) was observed in a study of cytomegalovirus exposure and HLA in healthy donors. The sample holds one count of this clone. Its antigen remains unidentified. This table comes from immunoSEQ multiplex PCR, and its TCRdb copy is limited to in-frame clones, with some not included. The data show 100,000 to 150,000 clones, roughly 89% seen once. Study-wide results and limits: Under in vitro conditions, three CMV-associated chains were confirmed as specific for CMV antigens. According to a subsequent analysis, TCR clusters identified in the first cohort showed a tendency to co-occur across the approximately 110 validation repertoires.

Trimming took off 4 bases at V and 2 bases at J, with 16 bases between the two ends. Germline values: CDR1 MGHRA, CDR2 YSYEKL. The CDR3 is made up of 16 amino acids. The V gene is TRBV4-1, the J gene TRBJ2-3; tentative D call: TRBD2 (6 bases). Sample: PBMCs. This clonotype originated in a man aged 25-40 years in good health and CMV-seronegative. The CDR3 here is CASSPLGAGYTDTQYF. The CDR3 nucleotides read TGCGCCAGCAGCCCCCTCGGGGCGGGGTACACAGATACGCAGTATTTT.